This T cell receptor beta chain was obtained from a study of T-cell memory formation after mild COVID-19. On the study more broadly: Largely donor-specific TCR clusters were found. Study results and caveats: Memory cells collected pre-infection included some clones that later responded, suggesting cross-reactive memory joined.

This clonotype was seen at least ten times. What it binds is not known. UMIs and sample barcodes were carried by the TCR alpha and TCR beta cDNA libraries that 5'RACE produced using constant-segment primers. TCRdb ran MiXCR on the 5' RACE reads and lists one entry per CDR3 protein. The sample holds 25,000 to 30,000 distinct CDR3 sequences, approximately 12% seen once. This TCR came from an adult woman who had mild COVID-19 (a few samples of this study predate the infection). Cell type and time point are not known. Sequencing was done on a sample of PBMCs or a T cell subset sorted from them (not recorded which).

DNA for the CDR3: TGTGCCAGCAGCTTAGCGGGCAGGGGTAACACTGAAGCTTTCTTT. Amino acid sequence: CASSLAGRGNTEAFF. This sequence joins TRBV7-9 and TRBJ1-1; D perhaps matches TRBD1 (6 bases). This CDR3 region has 15 residues. Looked up from germline, CDR1 is SEHNR and CDR2 is FQNEAQ (reference sequence). Deletions cut 0 bases from V and 2 bases from J, with 10 bases between.